These 4 T cell receptor beta chains came from one sample sequenced in a study of beta chain features in type 1 diabetes. All of the isolated RNA was reverse transcribed, so expressed TCRB transcripts were sequenced. TCRdb keeps only in-frame clones here, not all; method: immunoSEQ multiplex PCR. The repertoire holds fewer than 350,000 clones, with under 8.5% as singletons. The specimen was central memory CD4+ T cells from blood. These TCRs come from a young woman in good health.

The CDR3 region has the DNA TGCAGCGTTGATGGACAGGGACCCGGGGAGCTGTTTTTT. It encodes CSVDGQGPGELFF. The V call is TRBV29-1, the J call TRBJ2-2, with 8 bases lining up with TRBD1. V lost 3 bases to trimming and J lost 6 bases; unmatched junction nucleotides: 3. Germline values: CDR1 SQVTM, CDR2 ANQGSEA. The CDR3 extends over 13 amino acids.

This clone was found many times. V gene TRBV5-5 combines with J gene TRBJ2-3, with D unresolved. The CDR3 contains 16 residues. The V gene's germline CDR1 is SGHKS and CDR2 YYEKEE (reference sequence). Trimming took off 0 bases at V and 1 base at J, with 12 bases between the two ends. The CDR3 DNA follows: TGTGCCAGCAGCTTGGTTGCTCGGCCCGGCACAGATACGCAGTATTTT. Its protein product is CASSLVARPGTDTQYF.

This clone has more than one count but fewer than ten. The rearrangement joins TRBV28 to TRBJ1-5; D is undetermined. Deletions cut 2 bases from V and 4 bases from J, with 15 bases between. This CDR3 has 16 amino acids. Germline V gene data show CDR1 as MDHEN and CDR2 as SYDVKM. This CDR3 reads CASSLTAGTRNQPQHF. The CDR3 region has the DNA TGTGCCAGCAGTTTAACGGCGGGCACTAGAAATCAGCCCCAGCATTTT.

The CDR3 protein is CASSLSLDEQFF. In nucleotides, the CDR3 is TGTGCCAGCAGCTTATCGTTGGATGAGCAGTTCTTC. The chain links TRBV7-9 to TRBJ2-1; D unclear. The CDR3 is made up of 12 amino acids. Per germline, CDR1 SEHNR and CDR2 FQNEAQ (reference sequence). The V end lost 2 bases, the J end lost 8 bases, and 7 bases lay between the germline ends.